These 10 T cell receptor beta chains originate from one sample sequenced in a study of T cell responses to AZD1222 COVID-19 vaccine. Sequencing was performed with immunoSEQ multiplex PCR; in TCRdb, only in-frame clones are kept and a portion is missing. The data hold more than 95,000 clones, with 88% observed a single time. The starting material was peripheral blood, obtained on day 0 of AZD1222 vaccination. Source of these receptors: an adult in good health.

V and J are TRBV10-3 and TRBJ1-1; unclear D gene. The CDR3 sequence is 16 residues long. The germline V and J ends were trimmed by 7 bases and 2 bases, with 20 bases remaining between them. Germline assignment: CDR1 ENHRY and CDR2 SYGVKD. CDR3 amino acids: CAITQPASSGNTEAFF. The CDR3 nucleotides are TGTGCCATCACCCAGCCGGCTTCCAGCGGTAACACTGAAGCTTTCTTT.

This clone has just one count. The chain joins TRBV19 to TRBJ2-7; 11 bases line up with TRBD1. CDR3 length equals 14 residues. Germline lookup yields CDR1 LNHDA and CDR2 SQIVND (reference sequence). The V and J ends lost 8 bases and 4 bases, in that order; junction bases with no gene match: 7. Here the CDR3 DNA reads TGTGCCAGTTCCTATGGGACAGGGGGTTACGAGCAGTACTTC. Its protein is CASSYGTGGYEQYF.

CDR3 sequence (DNA): TGTGCCAGCAGCCCCCGCCCCCGGCTAGCGGGAGGGCCGTACTACGAGCAGTACTTC. Encoded protein: CASSPRPRLAGGPYYEQYF. The V and J genes are TRBV14 and TRBJ2-7; 12 bases align to TRBD2. Germline lookup yields CDR1 SGHDN and CDR2 FVKESK. The length of the CDR3 is 19 residues. Trimming at V came to 4 bases and at J to 3 bases, leaving 16 bases not matched to a gene.

V usage is TRBV11-2 and J usage is TRBJ2-7; D gene uncertain. Germline CDR1 and CDR2: SGHAT and FQNNGV. V lost 4 bases to trimming and J lost 2 bases, with 12 bases between them. The CDR3 consists of 14 residues. The CDR3 protein is CASSSGLSTYEQYF. In DNA form, the CDR3 reads TGTGCCAGCAGCTCCGGTTTGTCCACCTACGAGCAGTACTTC.

The chain links TRBV7-4 to TRBJ1-3; D might be TRBD1 (6 bases). Germline values: CDR1 SGHVT, CDR2 SQSDAQ. Trimming cost V 4 bases and J 4 bases, with 14 bases left between them. This CDR3 comprises 15 residues. CDR3: CASSYRAPRGNTIYF. The CDR3 DNA reads TGTGCCAGCAGCTACAGGGCCCCTAGAGGAAACACCATATATTTT.

V usage is TRBV28 and J usage is TRBJ1-5, with 11 nucleotides matching TRBD1. The CDR3 runs to 16 residues. Germline CDR1 and CDR2: MDHEN and SYDVKM. The ends lost 7 bases at V and 7 bases at J; junction bases unmatched: 12. The CDR3 nucleotides are TGTGCCAGCAAAGGGGCAGCAGGACAGGGGGCACAGCCCCAGCATTTT. This sequence encodes CASKGAAGQGAQPQHF.

This chain links TRBV28 with TRBJ1-5; TRBD1 matches 8 bases. The V segment lost 5 bases and the J segment 6 bases; nucleotides outside the gene matches: 6. Germline CDR1 and CDR2: MDHEN and SYDVKM. This CDR3 has 14 amino acids. In DNA, the CDR3 is TGTGCCAGCAGTGCCCAGGGGGCAGGTCAGCCCCAGCATTTT. Translated: CASSAQGAGQPQHF.

This chain uses TRBV14 with TRBJ2-7; D remains ambiguous. From germline, CDR1 is SGHDN and CDR2 FVKESK. This CDR3 is 12 amino acids long. Trimming took 4 bases from V and 4 from J, leaving 8 bases between them. The CDR3 region is CASSLLPYEQYF. CDR3 sequence (DNA): TGTGCCAGCAGCCTACTCCCGTACGAGCAGTACTTC.

This clone appeared a few times. The chain joins TRBV7-2 to TRBJ2-3, with TRBD1 matching 8 bases. Germline V gene lookup returns CDR1 SGHTA and CDR2 FQGNSA. The CDR3 spans 14 residues. The V gene end was trimmed by 5 bases and the J gene end by 4 bases; junction bases not matched to a gene: 5. CDR3 in DNA: TGTGCCAGCAGCCAGGGGACAGGCGCAGATACGCAGTATTTT. It encodes CASSQGTGADTQYF.

DNA for the CDR3: TGTGCCAGCAGCTCGGGAGACCGAACTATGTATGGAAACACCATATATTTT. Protein sequence: CASSSGDRTMYGNTIYF. The rearrangement uses TRBV7-9 and TRBJ1-3, with no clear D. Germline loops: CDR1 SEHNR, CDR2 FQNEAQ (reference sequence). The CDR3 runs 17 residues. V was pared by 4 bases and J by 3 bases, with 19 bases between.